The present T cell receptor beta chain was sequenced within a study of T cell repertoires in cytomegalovirus infection. The wider study: Evidence of both CMV infection and a matching HLA type came from public TCR beta signatures.

Germline lookup yields CDR1 MNHEY and CDR2 SVGAGI. The V and J ends lost 0 bases and 2 bases, in that order; junction bases with no gene match: 3. CDR3 size: 15 residues. Points from the study as a whole: The ex vivo response was dominated by HLA-C-restricted CMV-specific TCR beta clonotypes. Cumulated frequencies of public TCR beta families served to identify carriers of CMV plus the relevant HLA.

This clonotype was counted between two and nine times. No antigen is known for it. TCRdb reanalysed the reads using MiXCR and keeps one entry per CDR3 protein. The data show some 680,000 distinct CDR3 sequences, about a third seen once. Sequencing used PBMCs. This clonotype was obtained from a human donor in good health (CMV status not recorded). Some clones in this sample may be carry-over from other donors' samples. This chain uses TRBV6-5 with TRBJ1-2, with TRBD1 identical over 7 bases. The CDR3 DNA reads TGTGCCAGCAGTTACTCGGCACAGGGGAACTATGGCTACACCTTC. Protein sequence: CASSYSAQGNYGYTF.